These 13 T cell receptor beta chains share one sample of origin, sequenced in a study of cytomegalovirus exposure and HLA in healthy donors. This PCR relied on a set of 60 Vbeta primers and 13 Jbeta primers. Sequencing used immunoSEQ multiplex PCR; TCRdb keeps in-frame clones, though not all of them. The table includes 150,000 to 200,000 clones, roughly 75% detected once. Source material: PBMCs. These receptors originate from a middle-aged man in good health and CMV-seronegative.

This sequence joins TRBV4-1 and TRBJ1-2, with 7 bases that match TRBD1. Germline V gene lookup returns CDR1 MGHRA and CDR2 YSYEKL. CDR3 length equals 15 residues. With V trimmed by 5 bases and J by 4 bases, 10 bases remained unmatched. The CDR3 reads CASSLYGTDIYGYTF. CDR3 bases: TGCGCCAGCAGCTTATACGGGACAGATATCTATGGCTACACCTTC.

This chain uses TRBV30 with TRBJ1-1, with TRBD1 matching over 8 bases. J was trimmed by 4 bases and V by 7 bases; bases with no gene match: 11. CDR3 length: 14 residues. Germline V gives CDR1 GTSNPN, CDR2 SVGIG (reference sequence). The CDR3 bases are TGTGCCTTCTCACGCATTGGACAGGGCACTGAAGCTTTCTTT. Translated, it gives CAFSRIGQGTEAFF.

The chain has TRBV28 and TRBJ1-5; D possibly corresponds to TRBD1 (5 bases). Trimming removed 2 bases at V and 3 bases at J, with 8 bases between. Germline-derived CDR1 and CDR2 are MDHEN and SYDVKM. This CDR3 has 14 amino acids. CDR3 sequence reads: CASSLRQFNQPQHF. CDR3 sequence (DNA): TGTGCCAGCAGTTTACGACAGTTCAATCAGCCCCAGCATTTT.

The CDR3 DNA follows: TGTGCCAGCAGCTTAGTTCCGGAGTCACCCCTCCACTTT. As protein: CASSLVPESPLHF. The rearrangement uses TRBV7-2 and TRBJ1-6; no clear D gene. The CDR3 is 13 amino acids. V lost 1 base and J lost 10, with 8 bases in between. CDR1 and CDR2 (germline): SGHTA, FQGNSA.

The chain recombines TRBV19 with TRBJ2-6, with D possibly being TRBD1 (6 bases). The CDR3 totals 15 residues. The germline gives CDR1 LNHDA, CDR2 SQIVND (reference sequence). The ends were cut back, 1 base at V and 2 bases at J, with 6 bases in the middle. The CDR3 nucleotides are TGTGCCAGTAGTATAGGGGGGCCTGGGGCCAACGTCCTGACTTTC. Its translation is CASSIGGPGANVLTF.

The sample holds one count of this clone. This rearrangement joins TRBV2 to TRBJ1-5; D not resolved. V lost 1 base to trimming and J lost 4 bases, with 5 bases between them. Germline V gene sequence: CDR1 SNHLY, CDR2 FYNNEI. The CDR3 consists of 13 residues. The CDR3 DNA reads TGTGCCAGCAGTGAAGGCGTGAATCAGCCCCAGCATTTT. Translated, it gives CASSEGVNQPQHF.

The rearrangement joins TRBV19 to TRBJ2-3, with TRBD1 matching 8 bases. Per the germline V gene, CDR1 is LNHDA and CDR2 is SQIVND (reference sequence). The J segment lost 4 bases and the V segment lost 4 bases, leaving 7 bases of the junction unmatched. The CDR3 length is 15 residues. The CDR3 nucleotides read TGTGCCAGTAGTAATGGGCAGGGGGCCGCAGATACGCAGTATTTT. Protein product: CASSNGQGAADTQYF.

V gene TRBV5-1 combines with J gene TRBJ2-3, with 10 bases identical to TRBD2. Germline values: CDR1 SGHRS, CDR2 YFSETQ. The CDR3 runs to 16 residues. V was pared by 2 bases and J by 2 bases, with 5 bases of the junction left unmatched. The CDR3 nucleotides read TGCGCCAGCAGCTTTTTAGCGGGGGGATACACAGATACGCAGTATTTT. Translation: CASSFLAGGYTDTQYF.

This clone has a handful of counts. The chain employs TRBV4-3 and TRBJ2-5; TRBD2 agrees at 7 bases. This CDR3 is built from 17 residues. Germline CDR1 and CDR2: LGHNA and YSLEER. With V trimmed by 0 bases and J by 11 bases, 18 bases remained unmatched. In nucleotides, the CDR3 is TGCGCCAGCAGCCAAGATCCCCGCGGGAGCGCCTTTAGGGAGCAGTACTTC. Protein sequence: CASSQDPRGSAFREQYF.

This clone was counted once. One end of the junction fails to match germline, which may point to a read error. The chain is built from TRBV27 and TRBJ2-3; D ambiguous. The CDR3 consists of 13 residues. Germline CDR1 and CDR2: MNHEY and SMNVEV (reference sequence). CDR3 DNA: TGTGCCAGCAGTTTGTTCCGCACAGATACGCAGTACTTT. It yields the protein CASSLFRTDTQYF.

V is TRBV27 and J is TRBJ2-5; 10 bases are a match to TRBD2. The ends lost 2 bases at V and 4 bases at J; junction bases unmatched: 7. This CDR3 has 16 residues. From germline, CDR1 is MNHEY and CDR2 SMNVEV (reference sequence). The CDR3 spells CASSLTVAGGGETQYF. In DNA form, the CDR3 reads TGTGCCAGCAGTTTAACTGTAGCGGGAGGAGGAGAGACCCAGTACTTC.

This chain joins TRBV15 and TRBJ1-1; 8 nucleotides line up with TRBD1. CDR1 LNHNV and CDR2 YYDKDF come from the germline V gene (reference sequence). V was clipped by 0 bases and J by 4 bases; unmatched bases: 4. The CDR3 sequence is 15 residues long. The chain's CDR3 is CATSRETGGFTEAFF. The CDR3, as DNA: TGTGCCACCAGCAGAGAAACAGGGGGATTCACTGAAGCTTTCTTT. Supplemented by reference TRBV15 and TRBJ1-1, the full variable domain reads DAMVIQNPRYQVTQFGKPVTLSCSQTLNHNVMYWYQQKSSQAPKLLFHYYDKDFNNEADTPDNFQSRRPNTSFCFLDIRSPGLGDTAMYLCATSRETGGFTEAFFGQGTRLTVV.

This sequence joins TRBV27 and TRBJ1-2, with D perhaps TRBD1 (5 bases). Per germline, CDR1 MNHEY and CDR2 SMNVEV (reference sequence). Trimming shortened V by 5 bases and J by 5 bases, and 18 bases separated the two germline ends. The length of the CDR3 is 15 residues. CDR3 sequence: CASSLAPGGTYGYTF. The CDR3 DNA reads TGTGCCAGCAGTCTAGCGCCGGGAGGGACTTATGGCTACACCTTC.